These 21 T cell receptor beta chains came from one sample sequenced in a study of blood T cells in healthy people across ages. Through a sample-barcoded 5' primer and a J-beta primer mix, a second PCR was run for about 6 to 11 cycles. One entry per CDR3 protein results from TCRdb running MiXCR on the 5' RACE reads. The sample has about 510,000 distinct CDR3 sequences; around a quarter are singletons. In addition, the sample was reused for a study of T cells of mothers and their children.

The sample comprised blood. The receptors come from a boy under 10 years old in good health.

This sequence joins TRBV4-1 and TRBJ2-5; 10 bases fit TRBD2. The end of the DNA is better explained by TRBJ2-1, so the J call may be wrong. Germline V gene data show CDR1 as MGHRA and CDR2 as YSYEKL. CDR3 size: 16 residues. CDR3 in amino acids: CASSRGRLAGGGEQFF. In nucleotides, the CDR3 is TGCGCCAGCAGCCGCGGAAGGTTAGCGGGAGGTGGTGAGCAGTTCTTC.

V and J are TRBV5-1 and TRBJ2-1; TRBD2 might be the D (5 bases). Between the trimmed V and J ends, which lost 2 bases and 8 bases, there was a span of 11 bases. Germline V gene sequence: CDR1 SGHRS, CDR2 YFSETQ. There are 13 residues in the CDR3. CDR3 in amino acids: CASSFPSSDEQFF. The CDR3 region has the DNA TGCGCCAGCAGCTTCCCTAGCAGCGATGAGCAGTTCTTC.

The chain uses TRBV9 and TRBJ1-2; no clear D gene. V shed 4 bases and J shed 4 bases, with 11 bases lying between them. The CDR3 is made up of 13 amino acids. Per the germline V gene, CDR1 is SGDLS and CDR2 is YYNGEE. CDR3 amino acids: CASSPDWGYGYTF. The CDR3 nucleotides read TGTGCCAGCAGCCCAGACTGGGGCTATGGCTACACCTTC.

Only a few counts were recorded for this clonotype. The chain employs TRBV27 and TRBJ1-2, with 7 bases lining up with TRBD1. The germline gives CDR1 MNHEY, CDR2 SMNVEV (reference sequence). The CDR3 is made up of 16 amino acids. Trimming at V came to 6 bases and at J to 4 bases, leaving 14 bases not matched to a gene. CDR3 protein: CASSPVFGGGIYGYTF. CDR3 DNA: TGTGCCAGCAGCCCAGTCTTTGGAGGGGGCATCTATGGCTACACCTTC.

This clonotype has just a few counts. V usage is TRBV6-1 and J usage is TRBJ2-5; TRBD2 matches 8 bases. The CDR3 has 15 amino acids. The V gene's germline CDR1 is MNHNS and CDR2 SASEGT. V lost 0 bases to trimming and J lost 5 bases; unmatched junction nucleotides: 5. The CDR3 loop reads CASSEAGTRGETQYF. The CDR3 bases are TGTGCCAGCAGTGAAGCGGGGACTAGAGGGGAGACCCAGTACTTC.

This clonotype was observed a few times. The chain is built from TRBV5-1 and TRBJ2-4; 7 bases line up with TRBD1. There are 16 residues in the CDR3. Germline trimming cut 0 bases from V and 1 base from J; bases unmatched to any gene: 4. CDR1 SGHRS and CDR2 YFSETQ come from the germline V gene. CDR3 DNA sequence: TGCGCCAGCAGCTTGGGGACAGGTGGGGCCAAAAACATTCAGTACTTC. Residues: CASSLGTGGAKNIQYF.

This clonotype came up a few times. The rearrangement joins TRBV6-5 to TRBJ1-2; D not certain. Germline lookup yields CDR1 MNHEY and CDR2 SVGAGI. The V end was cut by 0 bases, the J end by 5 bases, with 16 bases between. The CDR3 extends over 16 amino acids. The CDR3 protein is CASSYSDTEPTYGYTF. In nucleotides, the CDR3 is TGTGCCAGCAGTTACTCGGATACAGAACCAACTTATGGCTACACCTTC.

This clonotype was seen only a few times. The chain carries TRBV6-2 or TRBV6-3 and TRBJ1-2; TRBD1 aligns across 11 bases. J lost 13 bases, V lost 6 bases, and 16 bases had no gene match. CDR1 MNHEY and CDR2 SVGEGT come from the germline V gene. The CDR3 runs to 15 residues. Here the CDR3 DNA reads TGTGCCAGCAGCCATCTACCGGGACAGGGGGACTACGGCACCTTC. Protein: CASSHLPGQGDYGTF.

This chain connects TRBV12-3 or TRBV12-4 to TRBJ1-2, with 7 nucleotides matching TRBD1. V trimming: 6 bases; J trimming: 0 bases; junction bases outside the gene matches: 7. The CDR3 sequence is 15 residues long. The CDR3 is CASRPLGTANYGYTF. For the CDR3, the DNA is TGTGCCAGCAGACCACTCGGGACAGCTAACTATGGCTACACCTTC.

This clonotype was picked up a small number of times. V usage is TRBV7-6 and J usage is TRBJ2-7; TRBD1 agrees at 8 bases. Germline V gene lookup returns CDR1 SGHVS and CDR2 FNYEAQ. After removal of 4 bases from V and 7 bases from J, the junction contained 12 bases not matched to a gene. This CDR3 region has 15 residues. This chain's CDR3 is CASSSTTGEMGEQYF. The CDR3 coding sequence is TGTGCCAGCAGCTCGACGACAGGGGAGATGGGAGAGCAGTACTTC. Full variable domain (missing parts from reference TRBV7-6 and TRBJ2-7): GAGVSQSPRYKVTKRGQDVALRCDPISGHVSLYWYRQALGQGPEFLTYFNYEAQQDKSGLPNDRFSAERPEGSISTLTIQRTEQRDSAMYRCASSSTTGEMGEQYFGPGTRLTVT.

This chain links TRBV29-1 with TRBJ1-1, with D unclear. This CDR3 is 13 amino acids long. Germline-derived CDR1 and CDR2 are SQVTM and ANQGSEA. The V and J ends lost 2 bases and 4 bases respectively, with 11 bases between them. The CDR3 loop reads CSVEYRVGTEAFF. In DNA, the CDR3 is TGCAGCGTTGAATACCGGGTGGGCACTGAAGCTTTCTTT.

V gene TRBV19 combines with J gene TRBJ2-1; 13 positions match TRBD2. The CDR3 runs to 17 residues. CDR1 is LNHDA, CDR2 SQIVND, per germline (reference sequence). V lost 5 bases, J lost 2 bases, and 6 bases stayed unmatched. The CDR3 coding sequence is TGTGCCAGTAGTGACCGAGGACTAGCGGGGGCCTACAATGAGCAGTTCTTC. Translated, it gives CASSDRGLAGAYNEQFF.

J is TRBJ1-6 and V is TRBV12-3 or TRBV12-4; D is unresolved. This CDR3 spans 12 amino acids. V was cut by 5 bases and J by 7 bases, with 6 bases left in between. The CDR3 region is CASSRRNSPLHF. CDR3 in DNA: TGTGCCAGCAGTCGCAGGAATTCACCCCTCCACTTT.

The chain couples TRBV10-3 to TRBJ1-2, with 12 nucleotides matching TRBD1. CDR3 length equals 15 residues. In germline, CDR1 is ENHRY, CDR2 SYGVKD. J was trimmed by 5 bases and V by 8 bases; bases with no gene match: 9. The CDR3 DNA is TGTGCCATCCGTTCGGGACAGGGGGCGTATTATGGCTACACCTTC. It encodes CAIRSGQGAYYGYTF.

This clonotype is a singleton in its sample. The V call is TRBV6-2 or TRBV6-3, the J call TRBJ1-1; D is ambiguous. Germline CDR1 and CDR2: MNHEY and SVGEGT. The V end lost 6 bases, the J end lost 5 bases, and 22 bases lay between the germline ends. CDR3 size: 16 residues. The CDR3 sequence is CASSLRYGRTSTEAFF. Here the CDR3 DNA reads TGTGCCAGCAGCCTACGGTATGGCCGAACATCGACTGAAGCTTTCTTT.

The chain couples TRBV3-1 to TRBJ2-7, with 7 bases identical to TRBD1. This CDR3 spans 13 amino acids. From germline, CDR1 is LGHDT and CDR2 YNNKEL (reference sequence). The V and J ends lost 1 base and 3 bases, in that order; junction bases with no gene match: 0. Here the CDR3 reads CASSQAGGYEQYF. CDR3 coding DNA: TGTGCCAGCAGCCAAGCAGGGGGCTACGAGCAGTACTTC.

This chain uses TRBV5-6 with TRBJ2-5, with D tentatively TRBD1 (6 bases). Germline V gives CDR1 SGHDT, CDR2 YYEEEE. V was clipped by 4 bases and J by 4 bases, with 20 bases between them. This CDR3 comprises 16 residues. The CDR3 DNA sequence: TGTGCCAGCAGCCTACTGGACAGTTCAATATCAGAGACCCAGTACTTC. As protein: CASSLLDSSISETQYF.

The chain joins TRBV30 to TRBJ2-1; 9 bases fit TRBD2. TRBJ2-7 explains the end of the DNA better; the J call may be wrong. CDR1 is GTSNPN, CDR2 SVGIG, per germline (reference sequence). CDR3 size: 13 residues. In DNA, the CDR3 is TGTGCCTGGAGTGTGCGGGAGGGCCTTTGGCAGTACTTC. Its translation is CAWSVREGLWQYF.

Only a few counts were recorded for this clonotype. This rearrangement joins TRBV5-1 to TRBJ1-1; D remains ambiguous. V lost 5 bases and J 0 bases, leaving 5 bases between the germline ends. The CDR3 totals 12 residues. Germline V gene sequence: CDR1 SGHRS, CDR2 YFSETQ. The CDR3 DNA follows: TGCGCCAGCAGGGAGGTGAACACTGAAGCTTTCTTT. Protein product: CASREVNTEAFF.

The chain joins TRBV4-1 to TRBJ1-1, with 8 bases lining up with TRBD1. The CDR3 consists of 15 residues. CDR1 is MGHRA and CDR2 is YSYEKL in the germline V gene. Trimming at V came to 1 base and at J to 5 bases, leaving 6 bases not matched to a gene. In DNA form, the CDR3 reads TGCGCCAGCAGCCAAGCCCGGACAGGGTGGACTGAAGCTTTCTTT. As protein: CASSQARTGWTEAFF.

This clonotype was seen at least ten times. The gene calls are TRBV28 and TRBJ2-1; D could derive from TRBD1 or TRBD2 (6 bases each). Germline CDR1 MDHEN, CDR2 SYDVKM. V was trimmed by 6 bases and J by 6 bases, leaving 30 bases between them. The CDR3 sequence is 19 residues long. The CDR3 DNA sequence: TGTGCCAGCAGCTTTAGTGGGGGCTTTTGGGCCTCCGGGGGCAATGAGCAGTTCTTC. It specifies CASSFSGGFWASGGNEQFF.